This paragraph covers one T cell receptor (beta chain) sequence. Its antigen is not identified. This sample is drawn from a study of PD-1 blockade in classical Hodgkin lymphoma. On the study more broadly: Treatment was intravenous nivolumab, 3 mg/kg every 2 weeks, until progression.

Here immunoSEQ multiplex PCR was the method, and the copy in TCRdb shows in-frame clones only, minus some. Of about 60,000 clones in the sample, roughly nine tenths are singletons; the top ten hold 8%. The CDR3 is 16 residues long. CDR1 and CDR2 (germline): SGHDT, YYEEEE. The V segment lost 3 bases and the J segment 7 bases; nucleotides outside the gene matches: 9. Regarding time point: cycle 4 day 1 (C4D1), after about 6 weeks of nivolumab. After autologous stem cell transplantation all patients relapsed, and prior brentuximab vedotin exposure differed between cohorts. Overall study results and limits: The CD4+ diversity rise by C4D1 was clearest in complete responders. Anyone who began nivolumab under 1 year after ASCT was excluded.

The sequence was collected from a human donor with classical Hodgkin lymphoma. The chain couples TRBV5-6 to TRBJ1-6; TRBD1 aligns across 8 bases. This material consisted of peripheral blood mononuclear cells (PBMCs), taken before the fourth cycle of nivolumab. The CDR3 sequence is CASSYGQGDPNSPLHF. CDR3 coding DNA: TGTGCCAGCAGCTATGGACAGGGAGACCCAAATTCACCCCTCCACTTT. Complete variable domain (other parts from reference TRBV5-6 and TRBJ1-6): DAGVTQSPTHLIKTRGQQVTLRCSPKSGHDTVSWYQQALGQGPQFIFQYYEEEERQRGNFPDRFSGHQFPNYSSELNVNALLLGDSALYLCASSYGQGDPNSPLHFGNGTRLTVT.